These 5 T cell receptor beta chains were all obtained from the same sample, sequenced in a study of blood T cell repertoires in COVID-19. The assay was immunoSEQ multiplex PCR, and TCRdb's table has in-frame clones only and misses some. The profile covers 150,000 to 200,000 clones, with around 77% appearing a single time and 17% taken by the ten largest. The specimen sequenced was peripheral blood. The receptors were gathered from a man aged 55 to 70 with active or convalescent COVID-19.

The chain has TRBV29-1 and TRBJ1-1; D not resolved. V was clipped by 5 bases and J by 1 base, with 8 bases between them. The germline gives CDR1 SQVTM, CDR2 ANQGSEA. The CDR3 contains 12 residues. The CDR3 sequence is CSVIVGNTEAFF. The CDR3 DNA reads TGCAGCGTTATCGTCGGGAACACTGAAGCTTTCTTT.

V is TRBV7-9 and J is TRBJ2-1; 9 bases line up with TRBD2. This CDR3 has 15 residues. V shed 5 bases and J 8 bases; nucleotides not matched to a gene: 10. Germline CDR1 SEHNR, CDR2 FQNEAQ (reference sequence). Written as DNA, the CDR3 is TGTGCCAGCAGCCCTCCAGGGCTAGCGGGACATGAGCAGTTCTTC. The encoded protein is CASSPPGLAGHEQFF. Full variable domain (missing parts from reference TRBV7-9 and TRBJ2-1): DTGVSQNPRHKITKRGQNVTFRCDPISEHNRLYWYRQTLGQGPEFLTYFQNEAQLEKSRLLSDRFSAERPKGSFSTLEIQRTEQGDSAMYLCASSPPGLAGHEQFFGPGTRLTVL.

The chain couples TRBV10-3 to TRBJ1-2, with 9 positions matching TRBD1. With V trimmed by 5 bases and J by 6 bases, 19 bases remained unmatched. Germline V lookup: CDR1 ENHRY, CDR2 SYGVKD. The CDR3 is 18 amino acids. CDR3: CAISFASTPATGGHGYTF. CDR3 in DNA: TGTGCCATCAGTTTTGCCTCTACCCCGGCGACAGGGGGACATGGCTACACCTTC.

CDR3 coding DNA: TGTGCCAGCAGGCCTCAGGGGACGACGCAGTATTTT. Translating it yields CASRPQGTTQYF. The V call is TRBV6-6, the J call TRBJ2-3; D might be TRBD1 (6 bases). Per germline, CDR1 MNHNY and CDR2 SVGAGI (reference sequence). V was trimmed by 6 bases and J by 9 bases, leaving 13 bases between them. The length of the CDR3 is 12 residues.

This rearrangement joins TRBV7-2 to TRBJ1-2; 7 bases fit TRBD1. CDR1 is SGHTA and CDR2 is FQGNSA in the germline V gene. This CDR3 has 16 residues. V trimming: 3 bases; J trimming: 4 bases; junction bases outside the gene matches: 11. CDR3 protein: CASSFSSGGGAYGYTF. CDR3 sequence (DNA): TGTGCCAGCAGCTTTTCTTCAGGGGGTGGAGCCTATGGCTACACCTTC.